This T cell receptor (beta chain) was sequenced during a study of CD4 T cells in relation to SARS-CoV-2 and coronaviruses. The CDR3 length is 17 residues. Per the germline V gene, CDR1 is SGHVS and CDR2 is FQNEAQ. Trimming removed 3 bases from V and 8 bases from J, with 23 bases in between. Sequencing was performed with immunoSEQ multiplex PCR; in TCRdb, only in-frame clones are kept and a portion is missing. The sample holds around 35,000 clones, 80% to 90% seen once. The sequence was obtained from an adult with COVID-19. The chain recombines TRBV7-8 with TRBJ2-1; D perhaps matches TRBD2 (6 bases). Specimen: memory CD4+ T cells from PBMCs. The DNA for the CDR3 is TGTGCCAGCAGCTTGCGGGTATCCGCGGGATTTGGAGATGAGCAGTTCTTC. It specifies CASSLRVSAGFGDEQFF. Full variable domain (missing parts from reference TRBV7-8 and TRBJ2-1): GAGVSQSPRYKVAKRGQDVALRCDPISGHVSLFWYQQALGQGPEFLTYFQNEAQLDKSGLPSDRFFAERPEGSVSTLKIQRTQQEDSAVYLCASSLRVSAGFGDEQFFGPGTRLTVL.